This record covers a single TCR beta chain. The antigen remains undetermined. Germline CDR1 is SGHNT and CDR2 is YENEEA. The CDR3 totals 14 residues. The V gene end was trimmed by 5 bases and the J gene end by 3 bases; junction bases not matched to a gene: 5. A deep-level run was used for the assay. Profiling relied on immunoSEQ multiplex PCR, and the TCRdb table lists in-frame clones only, not all of them. The sample records 2 million to 2.5 million clones, more than 80% being singletons. The data were taken from a study of shared clonotypes between healthy human individuals. Study-wide background: Contributing individuals were two females and three males aged 18 to 49.

Study-wide points: The study's rarefaction showed incomplete sorted-subset sequencing despite large depth. Tissues were not sampled, only blood, and their repertoires likely differ.

Sequences were obtained from naive CD4+ T cells from PBMCs. Stated subset: CD45RA+ positively selected. This sequence originates from a man between 18 and 35 years old in good health. Some clones in this sample may be carry-over from other donors' samples. The chain recombines TRBV11-3 with TRBJ2-3, with 7 positions matching TRBD2. As DNA, the CDR3 is TGTGCCAGCAGCAAAGCTAGCGGAACAGATACGCAGTATTTT. Translation: CASSKASGTDTQYF.